This T cell receptor (beta chain) came from a study of vaccination and CD4 T cells after COVID-19. General observations from the study: Nearly all convalescent vaccine-specific clones, 304 of 307, recognized only SARS-CoV-2 spike.

Turning to this clonotype: The target antigen is unknown.

An Oncomine TCR Beta short-read assay was used to sequence the DNA from cultured CD4+ T cells. In TCRdb, the PCR reads were re-called with MiXCR into one record per CDR3 protein. The sample lists under 15,000 distinct CDR3 sequences, about 31% occurring once. The treatment was: approximately 10-day PBMC culture with coronavirus spike peptide pools or control peptides (ViraFEST assay). The sequences come from CD4+ T cells from blood, cultured in vitro, collected after SARS-CoV-2 vaccination. The TCR comes from a human donor who had recovered from COVID-19.

This CDR3 is CSASRASGNYEQYF. CDR3 nucleotides: TGCAGTGCTAGTAGGGCTAGCGGAAACTACGAGCAGTACTTC. The chain carries TRBV20-1 and TRBJ2-7; 7 bases fit TRBD2. The J segment lost 3 bases and the V segment lost 3 bases, leaving 8 bases of the junction unmatched. The CDR3 totals 14 residues. The V gene's germline CDR1 is DFQATT and CDR2 SNEGSKA (reference sequence).